These 13 T cell receptor beta chains share one sample of origin, sequenced in a study of blood T cell repertoires in COVID-19. TCRdb's table, derived via immunoSEQ multiplex PCR, lists solely in-frame clones and lacks some. Found here are some 300,000 clones, roughly 90% of them singletons; the top ten hold roughly a tenth. The material sequenced was PBMCs or T cells enriched from blood (not recorded which). Receptors originate from a woman aged 25 to 39 who had recovered from COVID-19.

The chain carries TRBV3-1 (or the pseudogene TRBV3-2) and TRBJ2-5; D not certain. V was shortened by 2 bases and J by 1 base, with 8 bases between the two germline ends. This CDR3 has 14 residues. CDR1 and CDR2 from the germline V gene are LGHDT and YNNKEL (reference sequence). CDR3 bases: TGTGCCAGCAGCCAATTTTACAGCCAAGAGACCCAGTACTTC. It is translated as CASSQFYSQETQYF.

The rearrangement links TRBV14 to TRBJ1-4, with 9 bases identical to TRBD1. The junction had 4 bases not matched to a gene; V was cut back by 3 bases and J by 5 bases. Germline CDR1 SGHDN, CDR2 FVKESK. CDR3 length: 15 amino acids. CDR3 DNA: TGTGCCAGCAGCCACTTGGACAGGGGAAATGAAAAACTGTTTTTT. Its translation: CASSHLDRGNEKLFF.

This clone was observed a handful of times. The chain combines TRBV4-1 with TRBJ2-7; no definite D call. The germline gives CDR1 MGHRA, CDR2 YSYEKL. With 5 bases removed from V and 7 bases from J, the gap between germline ends came to 18 bases. The CDR3 sequence is 14 residues long. CDR3 nucleotide sequence: TGCGCCAGCAGCTTGCCTACTCGGCCCGGGGAGCAGTACTTC. Protein sequence: CASSLPTRPGEQYF.

This chain links TRBV10-3 with TRBJ1-6; no definite D call. CDR1 and CDR2 from the germline V gene are ENHRY and SYGVKD. CDR3 length equals 18 residues. V was shortened by 0 bases and J by 3 bases, with 15 bases between the two germline ends. The CDR3 bases are TGTGCCATCAGTGAGTCAGTGCAGTCGGGGTTCTATAATTCACCCCTCCACTTT. Its protein is CAISESVQSGFYNSPLHF.

The chain has TRBV18 and TRBJ2-5; perhaps TRBD2 as D (5 bases). V lost 3 bases to trimming and J lost 0 bases, with 11 bases between them. CDR1 is KGHSH, CDR2 LQKENI, per germline. CDR3 length: 15 amino acids. The CDR3 region is CASSPFGEYQETQYF. The CDR3 nucleotides read TGTGCCAGCTCACCTTTCGGGGAGTACCAAGAGACCCAGTACTTC.

To note about this clone: One junction end disagrees with the germline gene, perhaps due to a read error. This sample also contains other DNA sequences that code for the same CDR3. This rearrangement joins TRBV3-1 (or the pseudogene TRBV3-2) to TRBJ1-5; D call uncertain. The CDR3 runs 14 residues. Germline-derived CDR1 and CDR2 are LGHDT and YNNKEL (reference sequence). In nucleotides, the CDR3 is TGTGCCAGCAGTCAAGACGATGCGAATCAGCCCCAGCATTTT. Translated: CASSQDDANQPQHF.

The rearrangement uses TRBV10-3 and TRBJ1-6; 9 bases align to TRBD1. CDR1 ENHRY and CDR2 SYGVKD come from the germline V gene. CDR3 length: 15 residues. Losses at the gene ends were 0 bases for V and 11 bases for J; bases not matched to a gene: 5. This chain's CDR3 is CAISESDRGMAPLHF. Written as DNA, the CDR3 is TGTGCCATCAGTGAGTCCGACAGGGGGATGGCACCCCTCCACTTT.

The chain employs TRBV5-1 and TRBJ2-1; 8 bases are a match to TRBD2. The CDR3 has 15 amino acids. Germline loops: CDR1 SGHRS, CDR2 YFSETQ. The V segment lost 0 bases and the J segment 4 bases; nucleotides outside the gene matches: 3. CDR3 in amino acids: CASSLGGRTYNEQFF. The CDR3 DNA follows: TGCGCCAGCAGCTTGGGCGGGAGGACGTACAATGAGCAGTTCTTC.

This clone was observed a handful of times. The chain uses TRBV4-2 and TRBJ1-3; TRBD1 is a possible D gene (6 bases). Germline CDR1 is LGHNA and CDR2 is YNFKEQ. V was shortened by 4 bases and J by 1 base, with 17 bases between the two germline ends. The CDR3 contains 17 residues. CDR3 residues: CASSLGRQGFSGNTIYF. Here the CDR3 DNA reads TGTGCCAGCAGCCTCGGACGGCAGGGGTTTTCTGGAAACACCATATATTTT.

The gene calls are TRBV18 and TRBJ1-4; D is perhaps TRBD1 (6 bases). Germline assignment: CDR1 KGHSH and CDR2 LQKENI. The germline V and J ends were trimmed by 3 bases and 8 bases, with 19 bases remaining between them. The CDR3 spans 16 residues. The CDR3 is CASSPLRQAPMEKLFF. Here the CDR3 DNA reads TGTGCCAGCTCACCCTTAAGACAGGCCCCGATGGAAAAACTGTTTTTT. The whole variable domain, filled in from reference TRBV18 and TRBJ1-4, reads NAGVMQNPRHLVRRRGQEARLRCSPMKGHSHVYWYRQLPEEGLKFMVYLQKENIIDESGMPKERFSAEFPKEGPSILRIQQVVRGDSAAYFCASSPLRQAPMEKLFFGSGTQLSVL.

V gene TRBV5-1 combines with J gene TRBJ2-2; a weak D match, TRBD2 (5 bases). Germline assignment: CDR1 SGHRS and CDR2 YFSETQ. V gave up 4 bases and J gave up 1 base, with 8 bases separating them. The CDR3 spans 14 residues. The CDR3 region has the DNA TGCGCCAGCAGCCTCGGAGGGAACACCGGGGAGCTGTTTTTT. Protein: CASSLGGNTGELFF.

The chain carries TRBV7-6 and TRBJ1-5; possible D gene TRBD1, 6 bases. V was trimmed by 1 base and J by 6 bases, leaving 13 bases between them. The CDR3 sequence is 15 residues long. Germline CDR1 SGHVS, CDR2 FNYEAQ. DNA of the CDR3: TGTGCCAGCAGCTTAGGTTTGACAGGTAGTCAGCCCCAGCATTTT. The encoded protein is CASSLGLTGSQPQHF.

This rearrangement joins TRBV27 to TRBJ2-3; tentatively, D is TRBD2 (6 bases). Looked up from germline, CDR1 is MNHEY and CDR2 is SMNVEV (reference sequence). Trimming cost V 7 bases and J 5 bases, with 19 bases left between them. There are 15 residues in the CDR3. The CDR3 nucleotides read TGTGCCAGCAATAGATTCGTAGGGAGGCTAGATACGCAGTATTTT. Its protein product is CASNRFVGRLDTQYF.